What follows is one T cell receptor (beta chain) and its context. Its target is unknown. The same CDR3 arises from other DNA sequences in this sample as well. The data originate from a study of shared clonotypes between healthy human individuals. Study-level background: Three CD4 naive, three CD4 memory, two CD8 naive and one CD8 memory plate were used per donor.

TCRdb keeps only in-frame clones here, not all; method: immunoSEQ multiplex PCR. Of some 2.1 million clones detected, just over 90% appear once; the ten largest clones hold more than 1.5%. Study-wide results and caveats: The four-donor shared clonotypes exceeded non-shared clonotypes in generation probability, with non-shared ones scoring lower. The researchers took only blood, and tissue repertoires probably look different.

Positively selected for CCR7, the CD45RO-negative cells used as naive CD8 cells excluded terminally differentiated effector memory CD45RA+ cells. Adults of Caucasian background living in Nashville, Tennessee made up all donors. Between the trimmed V and J ends, which lost 4 bases and 2 bases, there was a span of 9 bases. CDR1 and CDR2 from the germline V gene are MNHNS and SASEGT. The CDR3 sequence is 13 residues long. The chain links TRBV6-1 to TRBJ2-7, with a possible D match to TRBD2 (6 bases). The clonotype originates from a young man in good health. Some clones in this sample may be carry-over from other donors' samples. The specimen was naive CD8+ T cells from PBMCs. The CDR3 here is CASSGAGPYEQYF. The DNA of the CDR3 is TGTGCCAGCAGTGGTGCGGGACCCTACGAGCAGTACTTC.